The 14 T cell receptor beta chains given below trace back to one sample, sequenced in a study of blood T cell repertoires in COVID-19. The table came from immunoSEQ multiplex PCR; TCRdb's copy has only in-frame clones and leaves some out. The table lists 5,500 to 6,500 clones, around 89% of them singletons. The sequencing input was peripheral blood. The receptor set was obtained from a human donor in a cohort sampled during active COVID-19.

The chain uses TRBV3-1 (or the pseudogene TRBV3-2) and TRBJ1-1, with D maybe TRBD1 (6 bases). Germline-derived CDR1 and CDR2 are LGHDT and YNNKEL (reference sequence). The V and J ends lost 6 bases and 4 bases respectively, with 21 bases between them. CDR3 length: 16 residues. The DNA for the CDR3 is TGTGCCAGCAGTCTCCCCCAGGGGAAAGAAGGCACTGAAGCTTTCTTT. As protein: CASSLPQGKEGTEAFF.

The rearrangement uses TRBV6-1 and TRBJ2-1; 9 bases match TRBD2. Looked up from germline, CDR1 is MNHNS and CDR2 is SASEGT. The CDR3 sequence is 15 residues long. With V trimmed by 0 bases and J by 5 bases, 2 bases remained unmatched. The CDR3 reads CASSEAGGRDNEQFF. CDR3 coding DNA: TGTGCCAGCAGTGAAGCAGGCGGGAGGGACAATGAGCAGTTCTTC.

This rearrangement joins TRBV18 to TRBJ1-3; D may be TRBD1 (6 bases). Germline V gene data show CDR1 as KGHSH and CDR2 as LQKENI. The CDR3 totals 16 residues. V was shortened by 2 bases and J by 2 bases, with 13 bases between the two germline ends. The CDR3 bases are TGTGCCAGCTCACCATTCAGTGGGGGCGCTGGAAACACCATATATTTT. It specifies CASSPFSGGAGNTIYF.

The chain is built from TRBV7-6 and TRBJ1-5, with D maybe TRBD1 (5 bases). The CDR3 loop spans 12 amino acids. Germline assignment: CDR1 SGHVS and CDR2 FNYEAQ. Trimming left V 11 bases short and J 6 bases short, with 14 bases between. This chain's CDR3 is CAGKGSGQPQHF. In DNA, the CDR3 is TGTGCCGGTAAGGGGTCGGGTCAGCCCCAGCATTTT.

The chain joins TRBV7-2 to TRBJ2-5; 10 nucleotides match TRBD1. V was clipped by 4 bases and J by 5 bases; unmatched bases: 7. The germline CDR1 and CDR2 sequences are SGHTA and FQGNSA. This CDR3 has 15 residues. This CDR3 reads CASSSWGQGTETQYF. The CDR3 DNA is TGTGCCAGCAGCTCATGGGGACAGGGGACGGAGACCCAGTACTTC.

This sequence joins TRBV14 and TRBJ1-1, with D unresolved. The germline V and J ends were trimmed by 6 bases and 11 bases, with 16 bases remaining between them. CDR1 and CDR2 (germline): SGHDN, FVKESK. The CDR3 has 12 amino acids. The CDR3 nucleotides are TGTGCCAGCAGTCCCAGTCCCATCTTCGCTTTCTTT. Its translation: CASSPSPIFAFF.

The chain links TRBV4-3 to TRBJ1-6; D unclear. The CDR3 is 17 residues long. V was pared by 2 bases and J by 1 base, with 12 bases between. The germline V gene encodes CDR1 LGHNA and CDR2 YSLEER. The CDR3 reads CASSQQGSRSYNSPLHF. DNA for the CDR3: TGCGCCAGCAGCCAACAAGGGAGTAGGTCCTATAATTCACCCCTCCACTTT.

The V gene is TRBV7-8, the J gene TRBJ2-1, with D possibly matching TRBD2 (5 bases). In germline, CDR1 is SGHVS, CDR2 FQNEAQ. V was pared by 5 bases and J by 10 bases, with 24 bases between. The CDR3 totals 16 residues. CDR3 in amino acids: CASSPRGFEPTGEQFF. CDR3 in DNA: TGTGCCAGCAGCCCTCGAGGGTTTGAGCCGACGGGCGAGCAGTTCTTC.

This clone appeared a single time. The CDR3 sequence: CASSPRDRGEQYF. DNA of the CDR3: TGTGCCAGCTCACCCCGGGACAGGGGCGAGCAGTACTTC. This chain uses TRBV18 with TRBJ2-7; 10 nucleotides match TRBD1. The germline V gene has CDR1 KGHSH and CDR2 LQKENI. V lost 3 bases to trimming and J lost 6 bases; unmatched junction nucleotides: 2. The length of the CDR3 is 13 residues.

The V and J genes are TRBV27 and TRBJ2-7; D may be TRBD1 (6 bases). The CDR3 runs 15 residues. From germline, CDR1 is MNHEY and CDR2 SMNVEV (reference sequence). V lost 0 bases and J 4 bases, leaving 13 bases between the germline ends. The CDR3 nucleotides read TGTGCCAGCAGTTTATCGAGCAGGGGAGTATACGAGCAGTACTTC. As protein: CASSLSSRGVYEQYF.

This clone was observed a handful of times. The chain employs TRBV4-1 and TRBJ2-7, with TRBD1 matching 10 bases. Germline-derived CDR1 and CDR2 are MGHRA and YSYEKL. The CDR3 totals 15 residues. With 4 bases clipped from V and 1 base from J, the junction kept 4 bases outside the gene matches. The CDR3 DNA follows: TGCGCCAGCAGCCTGACAGGGGGCTATTCCTACGAGCAGTACTTC. Residues: CASSLTGGYSYEQYF.

The chain uses TRBV6-5 and TRBJ1-5; 7 bases map to TRBD1. Germline values: CDR1 MNHEY, CDR2 SVGAGI. V shed 6 bases, J shed 7 bases, and the junction held 12 bases outside the gene matches. CDR3 size: 15 residues. The CDR3 reads CASSHRQGWGQPQHF. The CDR3, as DNA: TGTGCCAGCAGCCACAGACAGGGATGGGGCCAGCCCCAGCATTTT.

This chain connects TRBV14 to TRBJ2-3; 8 nucleotides match TRBD2. The CDR3 loop spans 15 amino acids. Per germline, CDR1 SGHDN and CDR2 FVKESK. With 4 bases clipped from V and 2 bases from J, the junction kept 5 bases outside the gene matches. The CDR3 is CASSRQLAATDTQYF. Here the CDR3 DNA reads TGTGCCAGCAGCCGACAACTAGCGGCCACAGATACGCAGTATTTT.

The chain uses TRBV6-2 or TRBV6-3 and TRBJ2-1; 8 positions agree with TRBD2. CDR3 size: 17 residues. The trim removed 2 bases at V and 9 bases at J, leaving 15 bases unmatched. In germline, CDR1 is MNHEY, CDR2 SVGEGT. The CDR3 DNA sequence: TGTGCCAGCAGTTACGCAGCCGGGAGGGGACCTCACGGTGAGCAGTTCTTC. It translates to CASSYAAGRGPHGEQFF.